This passage covers 20 T cell receptor beta chains from one sample sequenced in a study of cytomegalovirus exposure and HLA in healthy donors. 60 Vbeta and 13 Jbeta primers were used in PCR. Generated by immunoSEQ multiplex PCR, the TCRdb table keeps only in-frame clones and is missing some. The table records around 99,000 clones, about 81% of them present only once. The sequenced sample consisted of PBMCs. The receptors come from a man aged 25-40 years in good health and CMV-seropositive.

The CDR3 is CASSQGYRTGSLYSYEQYF. The CDR3 nucleotides are TGCGCCAGCAGCCAAGGGTATCGGACAGGGTCCCTATACTCCTACGAGCAGTACTTC. The V and J genes are TRBV4-1 and TRBJ2-7, with TRBD1 identical over 8 bases. The CDR3 totals 19 residues. Looked up from germline, CDR1 is MGHRA and CDR2 is YSYEKL. The junction had 14 bases not matched to a gene; V was cut back by 1 base and J by 0 bases.

The rearrangement joins TRBV18 to TRBJ2-2; 8 bases agree with TRBD1. In germline, CDR1 is KGHSH, CDR2 LQKENI. Losses at the gene ends were 6 bases for V and 4 bases for J; bases not matched to a gene: 16. The CDR3 extends over 18 amino acids. CDR3 bases: TGTGCCAGCTCCTCCCCTACTGTCAGGGGGCGAGTCACCGGGGAGCTGTTTTTT. Translated: CASSSPTVRGRVTGELFF.

This chain links TRBV9 with TRBJ2-5; D not resolved. The CDR3 length is 14 residues. Trimming removed 0 bases at V and 2 bases at J, with 8 bases between. CDR1 SGDLS and CDR2 YYNGEE come from the germline V gene. CDR3 nucleotides: TGTGCCAGCAGCGTAGATCTAGAACAAGAGACCCAGTACTTC. Translated: CASSVDLEQETQYF.

The V gene is TRBV6-5, the J gene TRBJ2-7, with no clear D. The germline V gene has CDR1 MNHEY and CDR2 SVGAGI. The CDR3 sequence is 15 residues long. V gave up 1 base and J gave up 1 base, with 11 bases separating them. The CDR3 nucleotides are TGTGCCAGCAGTTACTTCTTGGCAGGATCCTACGAGCAGTACTTC. It translates to CASSYFLAGSYEQYF.

This clone was counted only a few times. The rearrangement links TRBV27 to TRBJ1-1; D perhaps matches TRBD1 (6 bases). V lost 8 bases and J lost 0, with 19 bases in between. Germline-derived CDR1 and CDR2 are MNHEY and SMNVEV (reference sequence). CDR3 length: 16 amino acids. The CDR3 region is CASHATGILMNTEAFF. DNA for the CDR3: TGTGCCAGCCACGCCACAGGGATACTTATGAACACTGAAGCTTTCTTT.

This chain joins TRBV13 and TRBJ2-5, with D perhaps matching TRBD1 (6 bases). Germline values: CDR1 PRHDT, CDR2 FYEKMQ (reference sequence). V was trimmed by 0 bases and J by 1 base, leaving 9 bases between them. There are 15 residues in the CDR3. The CDR3 DNA sequence: TGTGCCAGCAGCTTAGGCAGGGGAGTCCAAGAGACCCAGTACTTC. Protein: CASSLGRGVQETQYF.

The chain uses TRBV15 and TRBJ1-2; D is uncertain. CDR3 length: 16 residues. V dropped 7 bases and J dropped 6 bases, with 24 bases sitting between them. In germline, CDR1 is LNHNV, CDR2 YYDKDF (reference sequence). The CDR3, as DNA: TGTGCCACCAACAAGGAGGGCGCGGGGAGTGGAGATGGCTACACCTTC. Its translation is CATNKEGAGSGDGYTF.

J is TRBJ1-2 and V is TRBV7-6, with 7 bases fitting TRBD1. CDR1 is SGHVS and CDR2 is FNYEAQ in the germline V gene. The V segment lost 2 bases and the J segment 8 bases; nucleotides outside the gene matches: 14. There are 16 residues in the CDR3. The CDR3 loop is CASSLLAQGVDGGYTF. In DNA, the CDR3 is TGTGCCAGCAGCTTACTTGCGCAGGGGGTAGATGGAGGCTACACCTTC.

The J gene is TRBJ2-5, the V gene TRBV6-5; D possibly corresponds to TRBD2 (7 bases). The CDR3 runs 16 residues. Trimming stripped 0 bases from V and 5 bases from J, with 16 bases between. Germline V gives CDR1 MNHEY, CDR2 SVGAGI. This CDR3 reads CASSYSPGGGVETQYF. In DNA, the CDR3 is TGTGCCAGCAGTTACTCCCCCGGAGGGGGGGTGGAGACCCAGTACTTC.

The chain couples TRBV18 to TRBJ2-3; D is unclear. This CDR3 has 13 amino acids. Trimming cost V 0 bases and J 5 bases, with 6 bases left between them. Germline CDR1 KGHSH, CDR2 LQKENI. The CDR3 region is CASSPPAEDTQYF. The CDR3 coding sequence is TGTGCCAGCTCACCACCGGCGGAAGATACGCAGTATTTT.

The sample holds one count of this clone. The chain carries TRBV9 and TRBJ2-1, with D tentatively TRBD2 (6 bases). Germline assignment: CDR1 SGDLS and CDR2 YYNGEE. CDR3 length: 13 amino acids. V was clipped by 5 bases and J by 4 bases, with 10 bases between them. The CDR3 region is CASSQSGYNEQFF. CDR3 bases: TGTGCCAGCAGTCAGAGCGGGTACAATGAGCAGTTCTTC.

This sequence joins TRBV7-9 and TRBJ2-5; 8 nucleotides align to TRBD1. Trimming removed 4 bases from V and 3 bases from J; junction bases left unmatched: 10. CDR1 is SEHNR, CDR2 FQNEAQ, per germline (reference sequence). The CDR3 is 16 amino acids. Here the CDR3 reads CASSSPGTGDEETQYF. CDR3 in DNA: TGTGCCAGCAGCTCACCCGGGACAGGAGATGAAGAGACCCAGTACTTC.

This chain links TRBV7-9 with TRBJ2-7, with D perhaps matching TRBD1 (6 bases). This CDR3 is 14 amino acids long. CDR1 is SEHNR and CDR2 is FQNEAQ in the germline V gene (reference sequence). V was trimmed by 1 base and J by 7 bases, leaving 14 bases between them. The CDR3 region is CASSLVQGQEEQYF. DNA for the CDR3: TGTGCCAGCAGCTTAGTACAGGGTCAGGAAGAGCAGTACTTC.

Concerning this clone: The identical CDR3 is also encoded by other nucleotide sequences in the sample. The chain couples TRBV7-9 to TRBJ2-1; D gene uncertain. Trimming left V 3 bases short and J 3 bases short, with 6 bases between. The CDR3 has 13 amino acids. Germline CDR1 is SEHNR and CDR2 is FQNEAQ (reference sequence). CDR3 protein: CASSFSGYNEQFF. In nucleotides, the CDR3 is TGTGCCAGCAGCTTCTCGGGCTACAATGAGCAGTTCTTC.

The chain links TRBV2 to TRBJ2-4, with 7 bases identical to TRBD1. V shed 6 bases, J shed 5 bases, and the junction held 10 bases outside the gene matches. The CDR3 covers 15 residues. CDR1 and CDR2 (germline): SNHLY, FYNNEI. The CDR3 loop reads CASSIRQGSENIQYF. CDR3 nucleotides: TGTGCCAGCAGCATCCGACAGGGTTCGGAAAACATTCAGTACTTC.

The chain combines TRBV7-9 with TRBJ1-5, with TRBD1 identical over 8 bases. Per the germline V gene, CDR1 is SEHNR and CDR2 is FQNEAQ (reference sequence). CDR3 size: 14 residues. J lost 11 bases, V lost 5 bases, and 11 bases had no gene match. The DNA for the CDR3 is TGTGCCAGCAGCCCGGGACAGGTCCCAAGGGCCCAGCATTTT. This gives the protein CASSPGQVPRAQHF.

The chain carries TRBV2 and TRBJ1-2; maybe TRBD1 (6 bases). Germline V CDR1 and CDR2: SNHLY, FYNNEI. This CDR3 is 16 amino acids long. The V and J ends lost 5 bases and 8 bases respectively, with 24 bases between them. CDR3 coding DNA: TGTGCCAGCAGTTCCGACGGGGAGGGGGGTATAGGGGGCTACACCTTC. Protein: CASSSDGEGGIGGYTF. The full variable domain, in which reference TRBV2 and TRBJ1-2 provide the parts outside the CDR3, is EPEVTQTPSHQVTQMGQEVILRCVPISNHLYFYWYRQILGQKVEFLVSFYNNEISEKSEIFDDQFSVERPDGSNFTLKIRSTKLEDSAMYFCASSSDGEGGIGGYTFGSGTRLTVV.

The rearrangement uses TRBV11-2 and TRBJ1-6; D is unresolved. In germline, CDR1 is SGHAT, CDR2 FQNNGV. The CDR3 spans 15 residues. The V gene lost 2 bases and the J gene lost 6 bases, with 11 bases spanning the gap. The CDR3 protein is CASSLSGIGNSPLHF. CDR3 in DNA: TGTGCCAGCAGCTTATCGGGGATAGGTAATTCACCCCTCCACTTT.

This chain uses TRBV5-4 with TRBJ2-1, with 10 bases aligning to TRBD2. The CDR3 is made up of 14 amino acids. The germline V gene has CDR1 SGHNT and CDR2 YYREEE (reference sequence). Unmatched junction bases numbered 2, after V lost 4 bases and J lost 4 bases. The CDR3 region is CASSLAGAYNEQFF. For the CDR3, the DNA is TGTGCCAGCAGCCTAGCGGGGGCTTACAATGAGCAGTTCTTC.

The V call is TRBV14, the J call TRBJ1-2; 9 nucleotides agree with TRBD1. Germline-derived CDR1 and CDR2 are SGHDN and FVKESK. V shed 3 bases and J 9 bases; nucleotides not matched to a gene: 5. The CDR3 runs to 13 residues. The CDR3 DNA sequence: TGTGCCAGCAGCCAGTGGGACAGGGCGAGCTACACCTTC. Its translation is CASSQWDRASYTF. Full variable domain (missing parts from reference TRBV14 and TRBJ1-2): EAGVTQFPSHSVIEKGQTVTLRCDPISGHDNLYWYRRVMGKEIKFLLHFVKESKQDESGMPNNRFLAERTGGTYSTLKVQPAELEDSGVYFCASSQWDRASYTFGSGTRLTVV.